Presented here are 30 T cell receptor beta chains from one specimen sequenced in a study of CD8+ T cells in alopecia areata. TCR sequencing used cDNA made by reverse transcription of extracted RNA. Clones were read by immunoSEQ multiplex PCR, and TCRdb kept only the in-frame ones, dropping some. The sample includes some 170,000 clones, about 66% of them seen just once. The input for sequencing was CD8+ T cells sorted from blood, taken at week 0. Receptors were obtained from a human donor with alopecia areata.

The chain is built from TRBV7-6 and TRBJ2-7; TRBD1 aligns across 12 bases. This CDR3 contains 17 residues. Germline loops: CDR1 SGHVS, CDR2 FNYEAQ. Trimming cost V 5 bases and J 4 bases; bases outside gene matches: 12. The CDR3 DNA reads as TGTGCCAGCAGCCTGATGGTCCCGGGACAGGGGGCTTACGAGCAGTACTTC. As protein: CASSLMVPGQGAYEQYF. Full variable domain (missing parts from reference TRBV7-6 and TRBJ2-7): GAGVSQSPRYKVTKRGQDVALRCDPISGHVSLYWYRQALGQGPEFLTYFNYEAQQDKSGLPNDRFSAERPEGSISTLTIQRTEQRDSAMYRCASSLMVPGQGAYEQYFGPGTRLTVT.

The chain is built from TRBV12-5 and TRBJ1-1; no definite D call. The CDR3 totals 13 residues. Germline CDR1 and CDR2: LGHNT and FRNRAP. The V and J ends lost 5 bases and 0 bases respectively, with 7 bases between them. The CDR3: CASGPPVNTEAFF. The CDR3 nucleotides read TGTGCTAGTGGTCCCCCTGTGAACACTGAAGCTTTCTTT.

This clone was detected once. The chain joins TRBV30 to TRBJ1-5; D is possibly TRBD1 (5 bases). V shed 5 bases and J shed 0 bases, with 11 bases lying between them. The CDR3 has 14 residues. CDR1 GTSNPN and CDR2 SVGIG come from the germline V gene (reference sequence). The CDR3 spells CAWGDGYSNQPQHF. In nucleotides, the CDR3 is TGTGCCTGGGGGGACGGTTATAGCAATCAGCCCCAGCATTTT.

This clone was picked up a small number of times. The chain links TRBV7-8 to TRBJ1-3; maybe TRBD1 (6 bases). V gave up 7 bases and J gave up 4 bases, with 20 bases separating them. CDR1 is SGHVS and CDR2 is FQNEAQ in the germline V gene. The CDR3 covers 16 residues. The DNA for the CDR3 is TGTGCCAGCAAAGCTTTTGAGGGGGGTCCCGGAAACACCATATATTTT. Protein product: CASKAFEGGPGNTIYF.

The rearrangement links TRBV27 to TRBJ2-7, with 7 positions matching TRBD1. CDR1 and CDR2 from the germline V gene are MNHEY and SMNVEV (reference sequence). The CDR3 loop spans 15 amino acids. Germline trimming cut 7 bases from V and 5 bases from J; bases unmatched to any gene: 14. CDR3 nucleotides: TGTGCCAGCACCGCCTCACCGACAGGGTCGGACGAGCAGTACTTC. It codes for CASTASPTGSDEQYF.

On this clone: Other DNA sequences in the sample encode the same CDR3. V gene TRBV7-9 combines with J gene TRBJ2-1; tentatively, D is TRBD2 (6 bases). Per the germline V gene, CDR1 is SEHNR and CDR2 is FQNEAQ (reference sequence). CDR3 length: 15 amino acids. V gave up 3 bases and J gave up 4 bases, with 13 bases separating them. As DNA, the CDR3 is TGTGCCAGCAGCTTGGGAAGCGGGCTATACAATGAGCAGTTCTTC. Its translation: CASSLGSGLYNEQFF.

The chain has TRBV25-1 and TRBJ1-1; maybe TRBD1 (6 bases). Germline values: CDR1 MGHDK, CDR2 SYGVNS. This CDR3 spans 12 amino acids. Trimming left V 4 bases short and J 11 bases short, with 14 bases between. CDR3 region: CASSGGGLMAFF. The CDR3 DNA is TGTGCCAGCAGTGGAGGGGGGCTTATGGCTTTCTTT.

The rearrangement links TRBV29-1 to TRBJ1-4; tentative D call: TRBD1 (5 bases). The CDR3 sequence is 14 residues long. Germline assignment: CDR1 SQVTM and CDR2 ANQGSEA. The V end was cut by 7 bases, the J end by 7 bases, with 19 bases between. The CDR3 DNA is TGCAGCGCCCAGATCCCAGACGGGACTGAAAAACTGTTTTTT. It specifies CSAQIPDGTEKLFF.

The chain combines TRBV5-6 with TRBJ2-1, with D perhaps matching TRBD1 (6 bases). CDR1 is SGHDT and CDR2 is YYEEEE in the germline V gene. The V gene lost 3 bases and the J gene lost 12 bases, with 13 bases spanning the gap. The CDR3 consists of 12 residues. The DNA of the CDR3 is TGTGCCAGCAGCTGGACGGACAGTGGGCAGTTCTTC. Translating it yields CASSWTDSGQFF.

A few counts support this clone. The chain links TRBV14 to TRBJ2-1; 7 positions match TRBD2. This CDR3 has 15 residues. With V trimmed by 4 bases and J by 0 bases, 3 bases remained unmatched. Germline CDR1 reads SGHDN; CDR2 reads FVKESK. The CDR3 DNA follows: TGTGCCAGCAGCCCTAGCGGTAGCTCCTACAATGAGCAGTTCTTC. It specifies CASSPSGSSYNEQFF. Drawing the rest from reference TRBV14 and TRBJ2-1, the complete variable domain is EAGVTQFPSHSVIEKGQTVTLRCDPISGHDNLYWYRRVMGKEIKFLLHFVKESKQDESGMPNNRFLAERTGGTYSTLKVQPAELEDSGVYFCASSPSGSSYNEQFFGPGTRLTVL.

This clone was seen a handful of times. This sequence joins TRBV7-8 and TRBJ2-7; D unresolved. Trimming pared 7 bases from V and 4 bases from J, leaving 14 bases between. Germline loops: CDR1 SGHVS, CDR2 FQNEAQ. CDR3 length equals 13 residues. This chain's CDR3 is CASTGGFPYEQYF. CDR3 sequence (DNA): TGTGCCAGCACCGGCGGCTTTCCATACGAGCAGTACTTC.

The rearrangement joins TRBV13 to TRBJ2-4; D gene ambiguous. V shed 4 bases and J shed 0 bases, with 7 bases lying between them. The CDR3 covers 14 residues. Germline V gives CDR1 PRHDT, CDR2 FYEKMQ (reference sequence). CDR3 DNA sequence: TGTGCCAGCAGCTCCAACATAGCCAAAAACATTCAGTACTTC. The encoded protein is CASSSNIAKNIQYF.

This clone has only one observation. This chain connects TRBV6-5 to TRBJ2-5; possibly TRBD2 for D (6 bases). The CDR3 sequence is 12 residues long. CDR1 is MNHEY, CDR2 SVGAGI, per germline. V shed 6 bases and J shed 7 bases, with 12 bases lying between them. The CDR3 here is CASSAPGGTQYF. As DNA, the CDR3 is TGTGCCAGCAGCGCGCCCGGGGGGACCCAGTACTTC.

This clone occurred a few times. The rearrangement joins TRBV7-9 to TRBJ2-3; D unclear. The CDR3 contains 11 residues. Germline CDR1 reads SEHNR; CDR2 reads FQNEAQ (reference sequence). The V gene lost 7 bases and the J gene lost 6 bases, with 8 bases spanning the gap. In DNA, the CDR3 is TGTGCCAGCACAAGTGCCGATACGCAGTATTTT. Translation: CASTSADTQYF.

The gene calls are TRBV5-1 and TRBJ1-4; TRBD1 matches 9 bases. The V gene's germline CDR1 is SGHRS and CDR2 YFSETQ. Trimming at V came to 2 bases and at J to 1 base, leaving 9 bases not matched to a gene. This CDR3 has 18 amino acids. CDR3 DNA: TGCGCCAGCAGCTTACCAGTCCCGGGACAGGGAACTAATGAAAAACTGTTTTTT. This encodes CASSLPVPGQGTNEKLFF.

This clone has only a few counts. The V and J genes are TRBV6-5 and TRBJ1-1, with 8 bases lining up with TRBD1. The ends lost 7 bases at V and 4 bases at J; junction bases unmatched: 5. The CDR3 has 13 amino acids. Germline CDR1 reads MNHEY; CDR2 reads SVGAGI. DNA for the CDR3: TGTGCCAGCAATATACAGGGGGGCACTGAAGCTTTCTTT. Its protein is CASNIQGGTEAFF.

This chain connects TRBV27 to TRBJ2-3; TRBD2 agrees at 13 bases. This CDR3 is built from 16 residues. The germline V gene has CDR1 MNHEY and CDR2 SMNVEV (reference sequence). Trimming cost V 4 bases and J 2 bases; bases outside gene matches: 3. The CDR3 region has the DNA TGTGCCAGCAGTTGGACTAGCGGGGGAACCACAGATACGCAGTATTTT. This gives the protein CASSWTSGGTTDTQYF.

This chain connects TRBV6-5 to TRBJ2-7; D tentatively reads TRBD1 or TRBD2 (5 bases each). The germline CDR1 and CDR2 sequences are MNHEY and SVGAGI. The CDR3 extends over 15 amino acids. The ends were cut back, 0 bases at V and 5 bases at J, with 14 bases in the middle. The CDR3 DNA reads TGTGCCAGCAGTTACTCGATTGCCGGGGCGGACGAGCAGTACTTC. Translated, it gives CASSYSIAGADEQYF.

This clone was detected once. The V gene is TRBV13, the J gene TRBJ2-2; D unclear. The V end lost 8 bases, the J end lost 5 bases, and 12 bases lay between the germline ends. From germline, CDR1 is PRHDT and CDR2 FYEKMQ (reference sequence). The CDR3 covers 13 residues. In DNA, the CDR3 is TGTGCCAGCGCTTCAGGAAGAACCGGGGAGCTGTTTTTT. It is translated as CASASGRTGELFF.

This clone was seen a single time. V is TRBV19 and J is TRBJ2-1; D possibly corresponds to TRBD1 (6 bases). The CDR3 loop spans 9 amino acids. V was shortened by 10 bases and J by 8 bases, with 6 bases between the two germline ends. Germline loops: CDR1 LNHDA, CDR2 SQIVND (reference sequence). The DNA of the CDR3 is TGTGCCACAGGGGATGAGCAGTTCTTC. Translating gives CATGDEQFF.

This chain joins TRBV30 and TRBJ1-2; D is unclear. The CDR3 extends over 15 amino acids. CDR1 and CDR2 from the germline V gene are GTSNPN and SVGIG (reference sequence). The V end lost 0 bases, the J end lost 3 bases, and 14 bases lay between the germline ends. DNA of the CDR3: TGTGCCTGGAGTGTCCCTCGAGCAAACGACTATGGCTACACCTTC. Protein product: CAWSVPRANDYGYTF.

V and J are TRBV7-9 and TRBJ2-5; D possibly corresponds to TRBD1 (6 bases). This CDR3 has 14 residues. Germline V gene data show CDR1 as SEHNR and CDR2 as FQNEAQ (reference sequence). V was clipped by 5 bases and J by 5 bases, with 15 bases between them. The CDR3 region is CASSEGDPLETQYF. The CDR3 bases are TGTGCCAGCAGCGAGGGGGACCCTCTGGAGACCCAGTACTTC.

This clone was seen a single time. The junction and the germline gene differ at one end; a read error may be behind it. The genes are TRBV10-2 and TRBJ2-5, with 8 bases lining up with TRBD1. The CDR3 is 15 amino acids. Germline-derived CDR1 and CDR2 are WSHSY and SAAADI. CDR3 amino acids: CAIGDDRGSVETQYF. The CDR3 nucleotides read TGTGCCATCGGAGATGACAGGGGATCGGTGGAGACCCAGTACTTC.

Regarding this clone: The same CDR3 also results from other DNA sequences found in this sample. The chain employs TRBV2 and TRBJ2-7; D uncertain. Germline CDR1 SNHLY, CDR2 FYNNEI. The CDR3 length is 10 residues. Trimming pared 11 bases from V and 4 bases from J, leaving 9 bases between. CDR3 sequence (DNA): TGTGCCTCTTCCGGTTACGAGCAGTACTTC. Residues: CASSGYEQYF.

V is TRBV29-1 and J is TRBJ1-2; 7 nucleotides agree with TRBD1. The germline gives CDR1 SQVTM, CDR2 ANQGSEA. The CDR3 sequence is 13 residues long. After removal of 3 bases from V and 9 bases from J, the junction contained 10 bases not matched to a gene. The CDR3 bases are TGCAGCGTTGACCAGGGGGGGCGGGGAAGCTACACCTTC. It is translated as CSVDQGGRGSYTF.

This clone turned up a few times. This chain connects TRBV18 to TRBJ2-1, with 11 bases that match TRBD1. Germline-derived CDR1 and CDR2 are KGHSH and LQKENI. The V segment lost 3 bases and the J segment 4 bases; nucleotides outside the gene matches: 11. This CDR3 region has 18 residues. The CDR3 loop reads CASSPWTGGGYRYNEQFF. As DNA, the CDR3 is TGTGCCAGCTCACCGTGGACAGGGGGCGGTTATCGATACAATGAGCAGTTCTTC.

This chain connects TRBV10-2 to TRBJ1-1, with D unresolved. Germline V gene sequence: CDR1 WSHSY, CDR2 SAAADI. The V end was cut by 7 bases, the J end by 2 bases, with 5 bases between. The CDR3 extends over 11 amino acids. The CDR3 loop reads CASMENTEAFF. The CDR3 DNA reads TGCGCCAGCATGGAAAACACTGAAGCTTTCTTT.

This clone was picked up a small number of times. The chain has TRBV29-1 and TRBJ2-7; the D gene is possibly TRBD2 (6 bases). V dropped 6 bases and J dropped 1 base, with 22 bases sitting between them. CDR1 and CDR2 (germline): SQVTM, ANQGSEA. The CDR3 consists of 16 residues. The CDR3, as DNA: TGCAGCGTGGGGGGAGAGGAGGGTTGGGTATCCTACGAGCAGTACTTC. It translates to CSVGGEEGWVSYEQYF.

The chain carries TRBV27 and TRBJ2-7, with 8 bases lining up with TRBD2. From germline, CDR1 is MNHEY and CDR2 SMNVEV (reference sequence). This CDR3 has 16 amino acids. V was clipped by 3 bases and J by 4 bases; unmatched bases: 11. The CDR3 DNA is TGTGCCAGCAGTTTGAGTTCCGGGGGGGCCTCGTACGAGCAGTACTTC. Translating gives CASSLSSGGASYEQYF.

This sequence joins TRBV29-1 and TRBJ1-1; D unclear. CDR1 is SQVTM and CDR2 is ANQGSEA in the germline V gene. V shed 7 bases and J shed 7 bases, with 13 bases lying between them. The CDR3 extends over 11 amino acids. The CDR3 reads CSASPGNEAFF. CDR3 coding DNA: TGCAGCGCCTCGCCCGGGAATGAAGCTTTCTTT.